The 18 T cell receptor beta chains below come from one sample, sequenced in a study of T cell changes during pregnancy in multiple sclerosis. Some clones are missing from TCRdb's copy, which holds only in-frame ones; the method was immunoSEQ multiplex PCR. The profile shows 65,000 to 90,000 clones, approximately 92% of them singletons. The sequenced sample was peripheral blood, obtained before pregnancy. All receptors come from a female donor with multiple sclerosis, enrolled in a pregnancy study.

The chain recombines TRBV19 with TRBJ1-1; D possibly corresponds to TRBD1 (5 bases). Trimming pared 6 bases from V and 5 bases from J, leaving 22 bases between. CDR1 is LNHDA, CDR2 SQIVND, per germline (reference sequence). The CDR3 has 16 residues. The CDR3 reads CASRGTWQGSETEAFF. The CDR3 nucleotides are TGTGCCAGTAGGGGTACATGGCAGGGAAGTGAGACTGAAGCTTTCTTT.

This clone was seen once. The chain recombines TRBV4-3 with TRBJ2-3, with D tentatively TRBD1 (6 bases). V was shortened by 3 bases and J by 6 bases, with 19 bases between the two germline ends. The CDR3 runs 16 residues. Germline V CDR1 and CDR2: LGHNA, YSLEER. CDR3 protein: CASSHDLRDTGDTQYF. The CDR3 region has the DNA TGCGCCAGCAGCCACGACCTCCGGGACACCGGGGATACGCAGTATTTT.

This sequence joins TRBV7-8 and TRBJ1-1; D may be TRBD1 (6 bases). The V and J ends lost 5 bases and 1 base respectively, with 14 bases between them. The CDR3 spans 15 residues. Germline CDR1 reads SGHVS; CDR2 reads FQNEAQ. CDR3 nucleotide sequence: TGTGCCAGCAGCGCGATGGGGGCAGGGAACACTGAAGCTTTCTTT. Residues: CASSAMGAGNTEAFF.

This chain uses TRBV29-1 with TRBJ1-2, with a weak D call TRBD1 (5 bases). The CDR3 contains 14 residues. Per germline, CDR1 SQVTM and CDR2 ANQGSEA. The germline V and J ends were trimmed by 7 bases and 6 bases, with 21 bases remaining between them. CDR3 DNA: TGCAGCGCCTCCGGGAGGGGCGACCGGCATGGCTACACCTTC. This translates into CSASGRGDRHGYTF.

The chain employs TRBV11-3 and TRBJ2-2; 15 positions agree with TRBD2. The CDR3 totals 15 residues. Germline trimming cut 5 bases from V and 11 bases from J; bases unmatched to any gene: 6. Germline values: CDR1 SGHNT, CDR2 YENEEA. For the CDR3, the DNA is TGTGCCAGCAGCCCGGAGGGACTAGCGGGAGGCGAGCTGTTTTTT. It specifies CASSPEGLAGGELFF. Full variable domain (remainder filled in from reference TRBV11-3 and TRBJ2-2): EAGVVQSPRYKIIEKKQPVAFWCNPISGHNTLYWYLQNLGQGPELLIRYENEEAVDDSQLPKDRFSAERLKGVDSTLKIQPAELGDSAVYLCASSPEGLAGGELFFGEGSRLTVL.

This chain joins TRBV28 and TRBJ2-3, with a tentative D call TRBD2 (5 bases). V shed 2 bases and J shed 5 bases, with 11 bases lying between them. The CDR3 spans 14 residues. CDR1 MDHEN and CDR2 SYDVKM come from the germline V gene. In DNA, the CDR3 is TGTGCCAGCAGTTTAGAGGGAGCGCAAGATACGCAGTATTTT. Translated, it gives CASSLEGAQDTQYF.

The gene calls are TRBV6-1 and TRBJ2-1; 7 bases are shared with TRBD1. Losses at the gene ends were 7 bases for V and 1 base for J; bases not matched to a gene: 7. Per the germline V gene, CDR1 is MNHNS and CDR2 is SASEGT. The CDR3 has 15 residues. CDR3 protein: CASIKTGTSYNEQFF. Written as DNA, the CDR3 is TGTGCCAGCATTAAGACAGGGACATCCTACAATGAGCAGTTCTTC.

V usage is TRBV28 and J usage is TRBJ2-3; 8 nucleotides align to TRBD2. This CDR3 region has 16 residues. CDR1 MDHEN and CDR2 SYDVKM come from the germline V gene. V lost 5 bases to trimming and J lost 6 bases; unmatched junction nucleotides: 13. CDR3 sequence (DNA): TGTGCCAGCAGTCTTCGACTAGCGCAAACTAGGGATACGCAGTATTTT. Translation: CASSLRLAQTRDTQYF.

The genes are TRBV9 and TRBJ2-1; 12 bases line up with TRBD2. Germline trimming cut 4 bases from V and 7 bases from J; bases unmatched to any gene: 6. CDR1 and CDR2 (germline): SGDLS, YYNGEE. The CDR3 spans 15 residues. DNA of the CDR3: TGTGCCAGCAGCCCTAGCGGGAGGGCCGCAAATGAGCAGTTCTTC. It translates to CASSPSGRAANEQFF. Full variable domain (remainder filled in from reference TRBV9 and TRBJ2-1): DSGVTQTPKHLITATGQRVTLRCSPRSGDLSVYWYQQSLDQGLQFLIQYYNGEERAKGNILERFSAQQFPDLHSELNLSSLELGDSALYFCASSPSGRAANEQFFGPGTRLTVL.

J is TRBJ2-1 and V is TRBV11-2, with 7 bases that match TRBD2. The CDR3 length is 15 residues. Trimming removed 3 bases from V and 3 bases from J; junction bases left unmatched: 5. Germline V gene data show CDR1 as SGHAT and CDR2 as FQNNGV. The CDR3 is CASSFSLAVYNEQFF. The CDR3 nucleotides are TGTGCCAGCAGCTTCAGTCTAGCGGTCTACAATGAGCAGTTCTTC. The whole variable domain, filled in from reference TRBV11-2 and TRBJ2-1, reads EAGVAQSPRYKIIEKRQSVAFWCNPISGHATLYWYQQILGQGPKLLIQFQNNGVVDDSQLPKDRFSAERLKGVDSTLKIQPAKLEDSAVYLCASSFSLAVYNEQFFGPGTRLTVL.

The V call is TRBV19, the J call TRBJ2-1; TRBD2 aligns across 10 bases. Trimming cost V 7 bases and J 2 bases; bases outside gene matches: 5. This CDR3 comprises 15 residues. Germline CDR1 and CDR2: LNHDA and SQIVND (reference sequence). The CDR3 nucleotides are TGTGCCAGTACCAAGCGGGAGGGCCCCTACAATGAGCAGTTCTTC. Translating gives CASTKREGPYNEQFF.

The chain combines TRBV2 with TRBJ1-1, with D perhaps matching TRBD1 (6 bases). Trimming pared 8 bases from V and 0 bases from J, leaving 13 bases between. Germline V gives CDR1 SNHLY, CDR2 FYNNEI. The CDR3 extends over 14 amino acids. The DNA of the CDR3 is TGTGCCAGCGGTTCCGGGACAATGAACACTGAAGCTTTCTTT. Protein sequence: CASGSGTMNTEAFF. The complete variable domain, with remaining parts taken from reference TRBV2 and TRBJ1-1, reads EPEVTQTPSHQVTQMGQEVILRCVPISNHLYFYWYRQILGQKVEFLVSFYNNEISEKSEIFDDQFSVERPDGSNFTLKIRSTKLEDSAMYFCASGSGTMNTEAFFGQGTRLTVV.

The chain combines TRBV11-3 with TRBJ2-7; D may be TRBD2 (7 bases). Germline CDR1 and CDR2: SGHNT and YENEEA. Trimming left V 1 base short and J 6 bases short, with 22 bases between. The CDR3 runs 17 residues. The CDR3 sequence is CASSLVLGGGDIGEQYF. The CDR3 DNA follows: TGTGCCAGCAGCTTAGTATTAGGGGGGGGCGACATCGGCGAGCAGTACTTC. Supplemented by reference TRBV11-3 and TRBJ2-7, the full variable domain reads EAGVVQSPRYKIIEKKQPVAFWCNPISGHNTLYWYLQNLGQGPELLIRYENEEAVDDSQLPKDRFSAERLKGVDSTLKIQPAELGDSAVYLCASSLVLGGGDIGEQYFGPGTRLTVT.

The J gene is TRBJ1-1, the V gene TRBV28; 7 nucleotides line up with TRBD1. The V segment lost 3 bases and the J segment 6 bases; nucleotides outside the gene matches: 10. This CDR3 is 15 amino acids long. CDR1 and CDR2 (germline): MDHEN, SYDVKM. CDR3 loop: CASSLAGTGAAEAFF. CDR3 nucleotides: TGTGCCAGCAGTTTGGCGGGTACAGGGGCGGCTGAAGCTTTCTTT.

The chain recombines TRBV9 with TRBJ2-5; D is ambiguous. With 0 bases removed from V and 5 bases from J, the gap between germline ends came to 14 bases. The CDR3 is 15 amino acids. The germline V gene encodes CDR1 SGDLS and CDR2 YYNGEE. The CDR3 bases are TGTGCCAGCAGCGTAGAGCCTTCCAATTTCGAGACCCAGTACTTC. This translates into CASSVEPSNFETQYF.

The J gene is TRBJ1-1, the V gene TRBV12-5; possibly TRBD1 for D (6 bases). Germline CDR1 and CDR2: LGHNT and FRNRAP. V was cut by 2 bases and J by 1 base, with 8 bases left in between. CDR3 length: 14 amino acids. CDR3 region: CASGLPTGNTEAFF. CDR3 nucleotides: TGTGCTAGTGGTTTGCCGACAGGGAACACTGAAGCTTTCTTT.

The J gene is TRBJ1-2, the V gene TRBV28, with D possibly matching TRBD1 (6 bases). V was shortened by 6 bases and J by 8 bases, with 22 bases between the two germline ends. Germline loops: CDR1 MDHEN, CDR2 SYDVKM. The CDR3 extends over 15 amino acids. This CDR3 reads CASSGGGRGVKGYTF. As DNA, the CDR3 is TGTGCCAGCAGCGGGGGGGGCAGGGGCGTAAAGGGCTACACCTTC.

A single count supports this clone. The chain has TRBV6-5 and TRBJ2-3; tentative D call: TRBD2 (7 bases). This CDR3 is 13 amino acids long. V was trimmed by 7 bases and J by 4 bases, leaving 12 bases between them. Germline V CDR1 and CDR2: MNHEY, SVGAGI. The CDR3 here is CASKEGGADTQYF. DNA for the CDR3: TGTGCCAGCAAGGAAGGGGGGGCAGATACGCAGTATTTT.